Presented here are 12 T cell receptor beta chains from one specimen sequenced in a study of shared clonotypes between healthy human individuals. Method: immunoSEQ multiplex PCR; TCRdb's copy keeps in-frame clones and lacks some. The sample lists 2 million to 3 million clones, roughly nine tenths occurring once. The source material was naive CD4+ T cells sorted from blood. Subset denoted: CD45RA+ positively selected. These receptors all stem from a man in his late teens or twenties in good health.

The chain recombines TRBV5-1 with TRBJ1-4; D possibly corresponds to TRBD1 (6 bases). V dropped 4 bases and J dropped 4 bases, with 20 bases sitting between them. This CDR3 contains 17 residues. Germline loops: CDR1 SGHRS, CDR2 YFSETQ. The chain's CDR3 is CASSPVVLGQINEKLFF. The DNA of the CDR3 is TGCGCCAGCAGCCCCGTAGTCCTCGGACAGATTAATGAAAAACTGTTTTTT.

This chain connects TRBV11-2 to TRBJ2-3; 8 bases fit TRBD2. CDR3 length: 20 residues. Germline V gene sequence: CDR1 SGHAT, CDR2 FQNNGV. After removal of 0 bases from V and 4 bases from J, the junction contained 18 bases not matched to a gene. The CDR3 loop reads CASSLESGVIGRAPADTQYF. The CDR3 DNA follows: TGTGCCAGCAGCTTAGAGAGTGGGGTTATCGGGAGGGCTCCCGCAGATACGCAGTATTTT.

As concerns this clone: At the DNA level, this CDR3 is encoded by other sequences in the same sample as well. The chain carries TRBV30 and TRBJ1-1; perhaps TRBD1 as D (5 bases). V was cut by 0 bases and J by 4 bases, with 9 bases left in between. The CDR3 length is 13 residues. Germline V gene lookup returns CDR1 GTSNPN and CDR2 SVGIG (reference sequence). For the CDR3, the DNA is TGTGCCTGGAGTGTAACTGGGGGCACTGAAGCTTTCTTT. As protein: CAWSVTGGTEAFF.

The sample holds a few counts of this clone. Other DNA sequences in this sample translate to the same CDR3. The chain carries TRBV5-1 and TRBJ2-1; D gene uncertain. This CDR3 spans 11 amino acids. Trimming took off 2 bases at V and 6 bases at J, with 3 bases between the two ends. Germline values: CDR1 SGHRS, CDR2 YFSETQ. CDR3 sequence: CASSFANEQFF. CDR3 sequence (DNA): TGCGCCAGCAGCTTCGCCAATGAGCAGTTCTTC. Full variable domain (outside the CDR3, taken from reference TRBV5-1 and TRBJ2-1): KAGVTQTPRYLIKTRGQQVTLSCSPISGHRSVSWYQQTPGQGLQFLFEYFSETQRNKGNFPGRFSGRQFSNSRSEMNVSTLELGDSALYLCASSFANEQFFGPGTRLTVL.

This chain joins TRBV2 and TRBJ1-4; D is uncertain. Trimming took off 9 bases at V and 8 bases at J, with 7 bases between the two ends. Germline V lookup: CDR1 SNHLY, CDR2 FYNNEI. The CDR3 loop spans 10 amino acids. The CDR3, as DNA: TGTGCCAGTCGTGCGGAAAAACTGTTTTTT. Translated, it gives CASRAEKLFF. The full variable domain, completed using reference TRBV2 and TRBJ1-4, is EPEVTQTPSHQVTQMGQEVILRCVPISNHLYFYWYRQILGQKVEFLVSFYNNEISEKSEIFDDQFSVERPDGSNFTLKIRSTKLEDSAMYFCASRAEKLFFGSGTQLSVL.

The rearrangement uses TRBV7-3 and TRBJ2-1, with D possibly TRBD1 on 5 matching bases. Germline V gene data show CDR1 as SGHTA and CDR2 as FQGTGA. Deletions cut 2 bases from V and 4 bases from J, with 12 bases between. The CDR3 sequence is 15 residues long. The CDR3 spells CASSLGPGPYNEQFF. Here the CDR3 DNA reads TGTGCCAGCAGCTTAGGGCCAGGGCCTTACAATGAGCAGTTCTTC.

Remarks on this clone: Additional DNA sequences in this sample encode the identical CDR3. The chain combines TRBV7-2 with TRBJ2-5; D perhaps matches TRBD1 (5 bases). Germline V gene data show CDR1 as SGHTA and CDR2 as FQGNSA. Trimming shortened V by 6 bases and J by 5 bases, and 10 bases separated the two germline ends. The CDR3 has 12 residues. CDR3 loop: CASSSRGETQYF. CDR3 sequence (DNA): TGTGCCAGCAGTTCTAGGGGTGAGACCCAGTACTTC.

The gene calls are TRBV10-2 and TRBJ2-7; 8 nucleotides align to TRBD2. Germline V lookup: CDR1 WSHSY, CDR2 SAAADI. The CDR3 spans 12 residues. V lost 9 bases and J lost 4; bases outside the gene matches: 5. The CDR3 spells CASGSGSYEQYF. As DNA, the CDR3 is TGCGCCAGTGGGAGCGGGAGTTACGAGCAGTACTTC.

The V call is TRBV4-2, the J call TRBJ2-7; D may match TRBD1 or TRBD2 (5 bases each). From germline, CDR1 is LGHNA and CDR2 YNFKEQ. The CDR3 has 18 residues. V was cut by 0 bases and J by 4 bases, with 22 bases left in between. The CDR3 DNA reads as TGTGCCAGCAGCCAAGAGTCATCGGCCCAGCGGTGGGGGTACGAGCAGTACTTC. It yields the protein CASSQESSAQRWGYEQYF.

Regarding this clone: Other nucleotide sequences from this sample produce the same CDR3. This chain uses TRBV12-5 with TRBJ2-7; 9 nucleotides line up with TRBD1. Germline CDR1 is LGHNT and CDR2 is FRNRAP. The CDR3 is 14 residues long. Trimming took 5 bases from V and 0 from J; bases not matched to a gene: 2. CDR3 DNA sequence: TGTGCTAGTGGTCCGGGACAGGGCTCCTACGAGCAGTACTTC. Translated: CASGPGQGSYEQYF.

The chain is built from TRBV30 and TRBJ2-1, with 7 bases lining up with TRBD1. The CDR3 runs to 12 residues. The V and J ends lost 3 bases and 8 bases, in that order; junction bases with no gene match: 4. From germline, CDR1 is GTSNPN and CDR2 SVGIG (reference sequence). CDR3 nucleotides: TGTGCCTGGAGCCACGACAGGGATGAGCAGTTCTTC. Protein product: CAWSHDRDEQFF.

Points on this clone: Different DNA sequences within this sample yield the same CDR3. The chain joins TRBV2 to TRBJ1-2, with 10 positions matching TRBD1. CDR1 and CDR2 from the germline V gene are SNHLY and FYNNEI. V gave up 4 bases and J gave up 7 bases; unmatched junction bases: 0. The CDR3 sequence is 12 residues long. The CDR3 loop reads CASSGDRGGYTF. Written as DNA, the CDR3 is TGTGCCAGCAGTGGGGACAGGGGTGGCTACACCTTC.